This TCR beta chain stems from a study of blood T cell repertoires in COVID-19. Study-level information: The United States, Italy and Spain provided the acute and convalescent COVID-19 samples. Sample material is recorded as cDNA or gDNA derived from T cells, B-cell-depleted T cells, or PBMCs.

Source study methods: Nucleated cell number was recorded as an estimate derived from reference gene primer amplification. TCRdb's copy holds only in-frame clones and misses some; the assay was immunoSEQ multiplex PCR. The DNA gave D and trimming, while V, J and clone size come from that table. The table lists 10,000 to 15,000 clones, around 83% of them singletons, with 20% to 25% in the top ten. The source is a middle-aged man with active or convalescent COVID-19. The sequenced material came from peripheral blood.

In DNA, the CDR3 is TGTGCCAGTACACTAAAGGGGGACAGACAGCCCCAGCATTTT. It translates to CASTLKGDRQPQHF. The chain carries TRBV19 and TRBJ1-5, with TRBD1 matching 7 bases. This CDR3 is built from 14 residues. Unmatched junction bases numbered 10, after V lost 7 bases and J lost 7 bases. The germline V gene has CDR1 LNHDA and CDR2 SQIVND (reference sequence).